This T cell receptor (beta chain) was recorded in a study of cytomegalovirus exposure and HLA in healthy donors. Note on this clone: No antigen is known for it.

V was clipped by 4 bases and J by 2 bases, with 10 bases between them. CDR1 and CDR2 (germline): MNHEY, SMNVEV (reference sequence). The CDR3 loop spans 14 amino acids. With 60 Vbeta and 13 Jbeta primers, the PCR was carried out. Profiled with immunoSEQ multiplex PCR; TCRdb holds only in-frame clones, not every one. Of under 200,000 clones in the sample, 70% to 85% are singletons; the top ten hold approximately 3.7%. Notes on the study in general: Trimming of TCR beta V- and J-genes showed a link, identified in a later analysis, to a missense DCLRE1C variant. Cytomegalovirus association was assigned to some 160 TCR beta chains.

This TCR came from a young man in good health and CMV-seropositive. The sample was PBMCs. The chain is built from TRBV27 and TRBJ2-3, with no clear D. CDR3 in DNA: TGTGCCAGCAGTTCACTGCGCCACACAGATACGCAGTATTTT. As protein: CASSSLRHTDTQYF.